This section outlines one T cell receptor beta chain sequence together with its context. RNA, at about 0.5 to 1 ug, was reverse transcribed with random hexamers. TCRdb re-called the immunoSEQ multiplex PCR reads with MiXCR, one entry per CDR3 protein. Here the sample spans 250,000 to 300,000 distinct CDR3 sequences, approximately 81% being singletons. The sample belongs to a study of CD8 T cells in Susac syndrome. The receptor was derived from a human donor with multiple sclerosis. What was sequenced was CD8+ T cells from PBMCs.

The CDR3 here is CASSAGTEAYEQYF. CDR3 nucleotides: TGTGCCAGCAGCGCGGGGACGGAAGCCTACGAGCAGTACTTC. The chain links TRBV9 to TRBJ2-7; D assignment may be TRBD1 or TRBD2 (5 bases each). Germline loops: CDR1 SGDLS, CDR2 YYNGEE. The CDR3 is 14 residues long. V lost 3 bases and J 2 bases, leaving 12 bases between the germline ends.